This T cell receptor beta chain was found in a study of T cells in Graves' hyperthyroidism and ophthalmopathy. Template material for amplifying TCR beta CDR3 regions consisted of RNA transcripts. A set of HTBI primers served as the primers for a first-round RT-PCR of the TCR CDR3. A single record per CDR3 protein comes from TCRdb applying MiXCR to the multiplex PCR reads. Of about 350,000 distinct CDR3 sequences listed, about a sixth are singletons. Germline CDR1 and CDR2: SEHNR and FQNEAQ (reference sequence). Trimming stripped 0 bases from V and 3 bases from J, with 8 bases between. The CDR3 extends over 14 amino acids.

What was sequenced was blood. The chain combines TRBV7-9 with TRBJ1-1, with D possibly TRBD1 on 5 matching bases. The clonotype comes from a young woman with Graves' hyperthyroidism that later progressed to Graves' ophthalmopathy. The CDR3 DNA reads as TGTGCCAGCAGCTTAGCCAGGGAGGACACTGAAGCTTTCTTT. Its translation is CASSLAREDTEAFF.